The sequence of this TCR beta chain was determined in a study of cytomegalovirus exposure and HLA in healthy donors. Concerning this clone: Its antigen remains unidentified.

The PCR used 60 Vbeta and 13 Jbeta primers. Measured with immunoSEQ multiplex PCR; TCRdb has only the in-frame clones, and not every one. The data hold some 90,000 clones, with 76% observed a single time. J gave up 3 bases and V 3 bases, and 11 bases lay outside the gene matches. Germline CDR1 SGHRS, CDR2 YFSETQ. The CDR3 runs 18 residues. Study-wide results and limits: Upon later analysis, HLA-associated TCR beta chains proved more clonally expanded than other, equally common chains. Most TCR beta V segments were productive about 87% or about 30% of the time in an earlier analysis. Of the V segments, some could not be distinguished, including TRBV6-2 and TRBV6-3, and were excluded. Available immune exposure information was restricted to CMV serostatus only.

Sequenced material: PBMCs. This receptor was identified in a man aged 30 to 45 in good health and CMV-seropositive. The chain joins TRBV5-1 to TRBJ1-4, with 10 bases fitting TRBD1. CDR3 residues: CASSSDVGQGRPNEKLFF. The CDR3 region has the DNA TGCGCCAGCAGCTCGGATGTGGGACAGGGGCGACCTAATGAAAAACTGTTTTTT.